The T cell receptor beta chain described here comes from a study of T-cell memory formation after mild COVID-19. Study information: TCR clusters largely stayed donor specific. Study-level points and caveats: Later expanders leaned CD4+, whereas day 15 to 85 contracting clones were balanced CD4/CD8. In second-wave clones peaking day 37, SARS-CoV-2 specificity remained unconfirmed.

CDR1 and CDR2 (germline): DFQATT, SNEGSKA (reference sequence). This CDR3 comprises 17 residues. V lost 3 bases and J lost 4; bases outside the gene matches: 13. Remarks on this clonotype: No antigen is known for it.

5'RACE with constant-segment primers built TCRalpha and TCRbeta cDNA libraries with UMIs. From the 5' RACE reads, TCRdb called clonotypes with MiXCR, one entry per CDR3 protein. The sample comprises around 340,000 distinct CDR3 sequences, roughly 13% of which are singletons, and 20% to 25% rests with the top ten. Sequencing used PBMCs or a T cell subset sorted from them (not recorded which). The chain uses TRBV20-1 and TRBJ2-1; TRBD2 matches 9 bases. This clonotype was sampled from a man between 18 and 29 years old who had mild COVID-19 (a few samples of this study predate the infection). Cell type and time point are not known. This CDR3 is CSASPRRGLAAYNEQFF. CDR3 DNA sequence: TGCAGTGCTAGCCCGCGGCGGGGACTAGCCGCTTACAATGAGCAGTTCTTC.